This T cell receptor beta chain was sequenced during a study of T cells in Graves' hyperthyroidism and ophthalmopathy. Study overall: At initial diagnosis, before any treatment had begun, peripheral blood was obtained.

Findings and limits, study-wide: Within blood appeared most thyroid clonotypes that had expanded above 0.001.

The CDR3 consists of 14 residues. The germline V gene has CDR1 LGHDT and CDR2 YNNKEL (reference sequence). Between the trimmed V and J ends, which lost 5 bases and 7 bases, there was a span of 14 bases. Patients aged 18 to 65 had newly diagnosed hyperthyroidism that had lasted under 2 months. Uncontrolled infection, other autoimmune disease, pregnancy or lactation disqualified patients from enrolment. Amplification of TCR beta CDR3 regions was performed using RNA transcripts as template. The TCR CDR3 was amplified in a first-round RT-PCR using the HTBI primer set. TCRdb analysed the multiplex PCR reads with MiXCR anew, one entry per CDR3 protein. The sample carries fewer than 800,000 distinct CDR3 sequences, roughly 15% recorded once. Details on this clonotype: Its antigen is unknown.

The sample taken for sequencing was blood. This sequence originates from a man aged 18 to 29 with Graves' hyperthyroidism. The chain carries TRBV3-1 and TRBJ2-2; D may match TRBD1 or TRBD2 (5 bases each). Written as DNA, the CDR3 is TGTGCCAGCAGCTTCGGGACCCCGGTCGGGGAGCTGTTTTTT. Protein: CASSFGTPVGELFF. The variable domain in full, with the rest retrieved from reference TRBV3-1 and TRBJ2-2, is DTAVSQTPKYLVTQMGNDKSIKCEQNLGHDTMYWYKQDSKKFLKIMFSYNNKELIINETVPNRFSPKSPDKAHLNLHINSLELGDSAVYFCASSFGTPVGELFFGEGSRLTVL.